The sequence of this T cell receptor beta chain was determined in a study of vaccination and CD4 T cells after COVID-19. This sample's treatment: roughly 11-day PBMC culture with coronavirus spike peptide pools or control peptides (ViraFEST assay). Sequenced with the Oncomine TCR Beta short-read assay was DNA taken from cultured CD4+ T cells. Each CDR3 protein is one row after TCRdb ran MiXCR on the PCR reads. This sample has more than 12,000 distinct CDR3 sequences; roughly 22% occur once, and the top ten carry more than 10%. Notes on this clonotype: Its antigen is not known.

The receptor was derived from a human donor who received a COVID-19 vaccine. Source: CD4+ T cells from blood, cultured in vitro, taken before SARS-CoV-2 vaccination.

The CDR3 DNA is TGTGCCAGCAGGAGGCATCGCAATCAGCCCCAGCATTTT. Its protein is CASRRHRNQPQHF. The chain is built from TRBV27 and TRBJ1-5; D ambiguous. The CDR3 is 13 residues long. Trimming cost V 6 bases and J 2 bases, with 8 bases left between them. CDR1 is MNHEY and CDR2 is SMNVEV in the germline V gene (reference sequence).